These 10 T cell receptor beta chains were sequenced from one sample in a study of CD8+CD57+ T cells in acquired aplastic anemia. Patients sequenced had flow cytometry evidence of CD8+CD57+ cell expansion. Genomic DNA acted as the template from which TCR beta VDJ combination and CDR3 sequence profiling were carried out. TCRdb independently ran MiXCR on the reads; one entry per CDR3 protein. Here the sample spans 150,000 or so distinct CDR3 sequences, around 48% being singletons. Input material: sorted CD4+, CD8+, or CD8+CD57+ T cells (not recorded which) from PBMCs. The receptor source for this set is a human donor with aplastic anemia.

On this clonotype: This may be a read error, as it is one base from a much larger clone. The chain has TRBV4-1 and TRBJ2-2; D call uncertain. The germline CDR1 and CDR2 sequences are MGHRA and YSYEKL. The CDR3 extends over 13 amino acids. The ends were cut back, 2 bases at V and 6 bases at J, with 7 bases in the middle. DNA of the CDR3: TGCGCCAGCAGCCAATATGTTCCCGGGGAGCTGTTTTTT. Encoded protein: CASSQYVPGELFF.

This clonotype was recorded only once. This chain links TRBV10-3 with TRBJ2-3; TRBD1 or TRBD2 may be the D gene (6 bases each). The CDR3 sequence is 16 residues long. Trimming took off 4 bases at V and 1 base at J, with 15 bases between the two ends. CDR1 and CDR2 (germline): ENHRY, SYGVKD. The CDR3 DNA sequence: TGTGCCATCAGTGGGGACTTACAGGGTCGCACAGATACGCAGTATTTT. Encoded protein: CAISGDLQGRTDTQYF.

This clonotype was observed a few times. The rearrangement uses TRBV11-2 and TRBJ2-3, with TRBD2 identical over 13 bases. The V segment lost 0 bases and the J segment 3 bases; nucleotides outside the gene matches: 3. The CDR3 runs to 17 residues. The germline gives CDR1 SGHAT, CDR2 FQNNGV. The CDR3 DNA follows: TGTGCCAGCAGCTTAGATTGGACTAGCGGGAGAACAGATACGCAGTATTTT. As protein: CASSLDWTSGRTDTQYF.

This clonotype was observed many times. The rearrangement joins TRBV12-3 or TRBV12-4 to TRBJ2-1; 11 nucleotides agree with TRBD2. The V and J ends lost 3 bases and 4 bases, in that order; junction bases with no gene match: 8. The CDR3 extends over 17 amino acids. CDR3 region: CASSLSGTSGGYNEQFF. The CDR3 DNA reads as TGTGCCAGCAGTTTGTCCGGGACTAGCGGCGGATACAATGAGCAGTTCTTC.

The CDR3 reads CASADTSGGAYEQYF. CDR3 DNA sequence: TGTGCCAGTGCCGACACAAGCGGGGGGGCCTACGAGCAGTACTTC. The chain uses TRBV19 and TRBJ2-7, with TRBD2 identical over 10 bases. Germline V lookup: CDR1 LNHDA, CDR2 SQIVND (reference sequence). J was trimmed by 2 bases and V by 8 bases; bases with no gene match: 9. This CDR3 is built from 15 residues.

This clonotype was counted many times. The chain uses TRBV7-8 and TRBJ2-3; TRBD2 matches at 11 bases. The CDR3 contains 15 residues. Per germline, CDR1 SGHVS and CDR2 FQNEAQ. With V trimmed by 2 bases and J by 12 bases, 10 bases remained unmatched. The CDR3 nucleotides are TGTGCCAGCAGCTTAAACCCCCTAGCGGGGGGCCAACAGTATTTT. Its protein product is CASSLNPLAGGQQYF.

This clonotype has a single count. A much larger clone differs from this one at a single base, so this may be a read error. The chain is built from TRBV12-3 or TRBV12-4 and TRBJ1-2; D is unclear. This CDR3 comprises 14 residues. The CDR3 DNA follows: TGTGCCGGCAGCAGAAACGGTAGGAACTATGGCTACACCTTC. Its translation: CAGSRNGRNYGYTF.

The rearrangement uses TRBV10-3 and TRBJ1-2; the D gene is possibly TRBD1 (5 bases). This CDR3 is 15 amino acids long. Germline V gene sequence: CDR1 ENHRY, CDR2 SYGVKD. Trimming stripped 10 bases from V and 4 bases from J, with 22 bases between. CDR3 sequence (DNA): TGTGCCAGCAGACATGCGACAGTCCTAGCCTATGGCTACACCTTC. Its protein is CASRHATVLAYGYTF.

This clonotype was picked up a small number of times. This rearrangement joins TRBV29-1 to TRBJ1-1, with D maybe TRBD1 (6 bases). Germline CDR1 is SQVTM and CDR2 is ANQGSEA. The V and J ends lost 6 bases and 8 bases respectively, with 13 bases between them. CDR3 length: 11 amino acids. The CDR3 region has the DNA TGCAGCGTCAAAGAGGACAGAGAAGCTTTCTTT. Its translation: CSVKEDREAFF.

The chain couples TRBV29-1 to TRBJ2-7; no reliable D call. V dropped 0 bases and J dropped 3 bases, with 21 bases sitting between them. The CDR3 spans 17 residues. Germline V gene sequence: CDR1 SQVTM, CDR2 ANQGSEA. The CDR3 sequence: CSVEEGRHGHSNYEQYF. Written as DNA, the CDR3 is TGCAGCGTTGAAGAAGGACGTCATGGCCACTCCAACTACGAGCAGTACTTC.